This T cell receptor (beta chain) appears in the sequencing data of a study of T cells in Graves' hyperthyroidism and ophthalmopathy. Study results and limitations: The model forecast ophthalmopathy, anticipating it by a median roughly 6.5 months before onset.

What was amplified from RNA transcripts were TCR beta CDR3 regions. HTBI primers were employed in a first-round RT-PCR of the TCR CDR3. One entry per CDR3 protein, called by TCRdb with MiXCR from the multiplex PCR reads. The sample lists 250,000 or so distinct CDR3 sequences; roughly 15% were seen once. V shed 6 bases and J shed 2 bases, with 15 bases lying between them. The CDR3 runs to 15 residues. Germline lookup yields CDR1 SNHLY and CDR2 FYNNEI. Participants, patients aged 18 to 65, had newly diagnosed hyperthyroidism with a duration under 2 months. The PBMCs had their origin in approximately 10 ml of fresh peripheral blood. This clonotype appeared many times. The antigen remains unidentified.

The sample taken for sequencing was blood. This clonotype was obtained from a woman in her thirties or forties with Graves' hyperthyroidism that later progressed to Graves' ophthalmopathy. V and J are TRBV2 and TRBJ2-3; D perhaps matches TRBD2 (6 bases). CDR3 DNA: TGTGCCAGCAGGAGAGTGGGACTCAACACAGATACGCAGTATTTT. Protein: CASRRVGLNTDTQYF.